One and the same sample provided the 31 T cell receptor beta chains below, sequenced in a study of blood T cell repertoires in COVID-19. Using immunoSEQ multiplex PCR, the repertoire was profiled, and TCRdb retains in-frame clones only, with some absent. The sample has around 220,000 clones; 70% to 85% are singletons. The sequencing input was peripheral blood. Receptors originate from a woman aged 40 to 49 with active or convalescent COVID-19.

The chain uses TRBV3-1 (or the pseudogene TRBV3-2) and TRBJ1-3; a weak D match, TRBD1 (5 bases). Germline V CDR1 and CDR2: LGHDT, YNNKEL (reference sequence). The CDR3 totals 17 residues. V dropped 1 base and J dropped 7 bases, with 20 bases sitting between them. CDR3 bases: TGTGCCAGCAGCCAAGGAAGAAGAGCCAGGGAGGGGAACACCATATATTTT. As protein: CASSQGRRAREGNTIYF.

The chain is built from TRBV9 and TRBJ2-3; TRBD2 matches at 10 bases. After removal of 3 bases from V and 5 bases from J, the junction contained 6 bases not matched to a gene. The germline gives CDR1 SGDLS, CDR2 YYNGEE. The CDR3 runs 15 residues. CDR3 DNA sequence: TGTGCCAGCAGCGGAAGTAGCGGGGGGATAGATACGCAGTATTTT. Translated, it gives CASSGSSGGIDTQYF.

CDR3 in DNA: TGTGCCAGCAGCTTTGGCAGTAATGAAAAACTGTTTTTT. This sequence encodes CASSFGSNEKLFF. The chain employs TRBV11-2 and TRBJ1-4; D gene uncertain. V was clipped by 3 bases and J by 4 bases, with 6 bases between them. Germline V gene data show CDR1 as SGHAT and CDR2 as FQNNGV. This CDR3 has 13 amino acids.

The chain joins TRBV13 to TRBJ1-1; 7 nucleotides align to TRBD1. The ends lost 4 bases at V and 0 bases at J; junction bases unmatched: 8. CDR3 length equals 16 residues. Germline CDR1 PRHDT, CDR2 FYEKMQ (reference sequence). Here the CDR3 reads CASSWAGTALNTEAFF. As DNA, the CDR3 is TGTGCCAGCAGCTGGGCCGGGACAGCCTTGAACACTGAAGCTTTCTTT.

V usage is TRBV15 and J usage is TRBJ1-4, with D possibly being TRBD1 (6 bases). V was pared by 6 bases and J by 6 bases, with 20 bases between. CDR1 is LNHNV, CDR2 YYDKDF, per germline (reference sequence). This CDR3 has 16 amino acids. The CDR3 here is CATRSLVGAGDEKLFF. In nucleotides, the CDR3 is TGTGCCACCAGAAGCCTGGTGGGGGCGGGGGATGAAAAACTGTTTTTT.

This clone was seen a single time. This chain connects TRBV5-4 to TRBJ2-7, with 11 bases identical to TRBD2. The CDR3 contains 16 residues. Germline V gene lookup returns CDR1 SGHNT and CDR2 YYREEE (reference sequence). V was pared by 2 bases and J by 2 bases, with 6 bases of the junction left unmatched. CDR3 DNA: TGTGCCAGCAGCTTTTTGACTAGCGGGGAGACCTACGAGCAGTACTTC. Its protein is CASSFLTSGETYEQYF.

The chain couples TRBV19 to TRBJ1-2; no clear D. The germline V gene has CDR1 LNHDA and CDR2 SQIVND (reference sequence). The CDR3 is 14 amino acids. Trimming pared 3 bases from V and 4 bases from J, leaving 12 bases between. CDR3 bases: TGTGCCAGTAGTATGACGCAGAGACTCTATGGCTACACCTTC. Translating it yields CASSMTQRLYGYTF.

The table lists this clone with a count of one. The V call is TRBV3-1 (or the pseudogene TRBV3-2), the J call TRBJ2-3; TRBD2 is a possible D gene (6 bases). The CDR3 is made up of 17 amino acids. Germline CDR1 LGHDT, CDR2 YNNKEL (reference sequence). V lost 3 bases to trimming and J lost 5 bases, with 21 bases between them. CDR3 amino acids: CASSHYGRGFERDTQYF. CDR3 sequence (DNA): TGTGCCAGCAGCCATTACGGACGGGGGTTTGAACGAGATACGCAGTATTTT.

This clone was picked up one time. J is TRBJ1-2 and V is TRBV5-1; TRBD1 might be the D (6 bases). The CDR3 has 14 amino acids. Germline V gene lookup returns CDR1 SGHRS and CDR2 YFSETQ. V lost 0 bases and J lost 8, with 14 bases in between. The CDR3 coding sequence is TGCGCCAGCAGCTTGGATTTTAGGGACACCGGCTACACCTTC. The encoded protein is CASSLDFRDTGYTF.

This chain joins TRBV11-3 and TRBJ1-1; 7 bases are shared with TRBD1. This CDR3 region has 16 residues. Germline V gene data show CDR1 as SGHNT and CDR2 as YENEEA. V dropped 0 bases and J dropped 5; count of bases not matched to a gene: 9. The chain's CDR3 is CASSLDSWRGRTEAFF. DNA for the CDR3: TGTGCCAGCAGCTTAGATTCTTGGAGGGGGCGGACTGAAGCTTTCTTT.

CDR3 residues: CASSATSGGRYNEQFF. CDR3 in DNA: TGTGCCAGCAGCGCAACTAGCGGGGGGCGGTACAATGAGCAGTTCTTC. The J gene is TRBJ2-1, the V gene TRBV9; the match to TRBD2 covers 12 bases. V trimming: 3 bases; J trimming: 4 bases; junction bases outside the gene matches: 5. The CDR3 has 16 amino acids. From germline, CDR1 is SGDLS and CDR2 YYNGEE.

The V call is TRBV7-2, the J call TRBJ2-2; 8 bases align to TRBD2. Unmatched junction bases numbered 15, after V lost 5 bases and J lost 7 bases. From germline, CDR1 is SGHTA and CDR2 FQGNSA. The CDR3 has 17 residues. The CDR3 spells CASSKAPNGGAGGELFF. The CDR3 bases are TGTGCCAGCAGCAAAGCTCCCAACGGGGGGGCCGGCGGGGAGCTGTTTTTT.

The V and J genes are TRBV5-4 and TRBJ2-7; D might be TRBD2 (7 bases). The germline V and J ends were trimmed by 3 bases and 9 bases, with 13 bases remaining between them. This CDR3 has 12 residues. Germline V gene data show CDR1 as SGHNT and CDR2 as YYREEE (reference sequence). The chain's CDR3 is CASSSPGGGQYF. The CDR3 region has the DNA TGTGCCAGCAGCTCCCCGGGGGGCGGGCAGTACTTC.

This chain joins TRBV6-5 and TRBJ1-6; no clear D. Germline values: CDR1 MNHEY, CDR2 SVGAGI. The V end lost 6 bases, the J end lost 10 bases, and 10 bases lay between the germline ends. CDR3 length: 12 residues. DNA of the CDR3: TGTGCCAGCAGCACCTCGGGGTCACCCCTCCACTTT. Its translation is CASSTSGSPLHF.

The V call is TRBV10-2, the J call TRBJ2-7; TRBD1 matches 9 bases. CDR1 and CDR2 (germline): WSHSY, SAAADI. J lost 0 bases, V lost 0 bases, and 0 bases had no gene match. CDR3 length: 15 amino acids. The CDR3 DNA is TGCGCCAGCAGTGAGTCGACAGGGGGCTCCTACGAGCAGTACTTC. This translates into CASSESTGGSYEQYF.

The chain is built from TRBV7-9 and TRBJ2-3, with 14 bases fitting TRBD2. The CDR3 runs 17 residues. J lost 2 bases, V lost 3 bases, and 4 bases had no gene match. Germline CDR1 reads SEHNR; CDR2 reads FQNEAQ (reference sequence). In DNA, the CDR3 is TGTGCCAGCAGCTTCAGGACTAGCGGGGGGCTCACAGATACGCAGTATTTT. Translated: CASSFRTSGGLTDTQYF.

The chain combines TRBV6-1 with TRBJ1-5; perhaps TRBD1 as D (5 bases). This CDR3 is built from 15 residues. The germline V gene encodes CDR1 MNHNS and CDR2 SASEGT. V was pared by 2 bases and J by 5 bases, with 13 bases between. In DNA form, the CDR3 reads TGTGCCAGCAGTGAAAGTACGTGGGGCCATCAGCCCCAGCATTTT. Protein product: CASSESTWGHQPQHF.

The V call is TRBV29-1, the J call TRBJ1-1, with TRBD1 matching over 9 bases. The germline V gene has CDR1 SQVTM and CDR2 ANQGSEA. The trim removed 6 bases at V and 1 base at J, leaving 3 bases unmatched. The CDR3 covers 13 residues. CDR3 in amino acids: CSVATGGNTEAFF. CDR3 DNA sequence: TGCAGCGTGGCGACAGGGGGGAACACTGAAGCTTTCTTT.

The chain uses TRBV30 and TRBJ1-5; the D gene is possibly TRBD1 (6 bases). Germline assignment: CDR1 GTSNPN and CDR2 SVGIG (reference sequence). This CDR3 has 13 amino acids. Trimming took off 2 bases at V and 6 bases at J, with 11 bases between the two ends. CDR3 residues: CAWSQGPGQPQHF. CDR3 in DNA: TGTGCCTGGAGTCAGGGGCCGGGTCAGCCCCAGCATTTT.

The chain carries TRBV21-1 and TRBJ1-4; the table names TRBD1, a call not compared with the DNA. TRBV21-1 is flagged as a pseudogene. The length of the CDR3 is 16 residues. The CDR3 region is CASSSRTGGTNEKLFF. CDR3 DNA sequence: TGTGCCAGCAGCTCGAGGACAGGGGGGACTAATGAAAAACTGTTTTTT.

This chain uses TRBV19 with TRBJ1-2; no clear D gene. V gave up 5 bases and J gave up 4 bases, with 14 bases separating them. The CDR3 runs 14 residues. Germline V gene data show CDR1 as LNHDA and CDR2 as SQIVND (reference sequence). The CDR3 region has the DNA TGTGCCAGTAGTTTCCTCGGGGAGCCCTATGGCTACACCTTC. Its protein product is CASSFLGEPYGYTF.

The CDR3 bases are TGTGCCAGCAGCCAAGACGGGGAGAGAACTAATGAAAAACTGTTTTTT. It encodes CASSQDGERTNEKLFF. V usage is TRBV3-1 (or the pseudogene TRBV3-2) and J usage is TRBJ1-4; the D is unclear. The CDR3 consists of 16 residues. Germline values: CDR1 LGHDT, CDR2 YNNKEL (reference sequence). Trimming stripped 0 bases from V and 1 base from J, with 9 bases between.

This chain connects TRBV5-1 to TRBJ2-1, with 9 nucleotides matching TRBD2. The CDR3 is 16 residues long. From germline, CDR1 is SGHRS and CDR2 YFSETQ. J lost 3 bases, V lost 5 bases, and 9 bases had no gene match. Here the CDR3 reads CASRQTSGSSYNEQFF. CDR3 bases: TGCGCCAGCAGACAAACTAGCGGGTCTAGCTACAATGAGCAGTTCTTC.

This chain connects TRBV7-3 to TRBJ2-1; D might be TRBD1 (6 bases). This CDR3 is built from 15 residues. V was cut by 5 bases and J by 4 bases, with 15 bases left in between. Germline lookup yields CDR1 SGHTA and CDR2 FQGTGA. The CDR3 protein is CASSPTRGMYNEQFF. The CDR3 nucleotides are TGTGCCAGCAGCCCTACAAGGGGGATGTACAATGAGCAGTTCTTC.

A note on this clone: A much more abundant neighbour one base away suggests this may be a read error. The rearrangement joins TRBV7-9 to TRBJ1-1; D is unclear. Trimming pared 7 bases from V and 3 bases from J, leaving 9 bases between. This CDR3 has 12 amino acids. The germline V gene encodes CDR1 SEHNR and CDR2 FQNEAQ (reference sequence). The CDR3 DNA is TGTGCCAGCACCCCTCGGGACACTGAAGCTTTCTTT. Translated, it gives CASTPRDTEAFF.

The chain recombines TRBV29-1 with TRBJ1-1; no clear D gene. The V gene's germline CDR1 is SQVTM and CDR2 ANQGSEA. CDR3 length equals 12 residues. The V end was cut by 4 bases, the J end by 5 bases, with 11 bases between. The CDR3 sequence: CSVAPGRTEAFF. CDR3 DNA sequence: TGCAGCGTTGCTCCGGGTAGGACTGAAGCTTTCTTT.

The rearrangement joins TRBV4-1 to TRBJ2-3; 10 positions match TRBD1. The CDR3 extends over 19 amino acids. The ends lost 4 bases at V and 1 base at J; junction bases unmatched: 14. CDR1 MGHRA and CDR2 YSYEKL come from the germline V gene. CDR3 DNA sequence: TGCGCCAGCAGCCCGGGGGTCATTGCCGGGACAGGGGGCACAGATACGCAGTATTTT. Translated, it gives CASSPGVIAGTGGTDTQYF.

In this sample, this clone turned up a few times. This chain links TRBV12-3 or TRBV12-4 with TRBJ1-2; weak D call: TRBD1 (6 bases). The CDR3 runs to 13 residues. V was clipped by 3 bases and J by 7 bases, with 12 bases between them. The CDR3, as DNA: TGTGCCAGCAGTTTGAGACAGGCCCCTGGCTACACCTTC. It specifies CASSLRQAPGYTF.

This clone was picked up one time. The V call is TRBV10-3, the J call TRBJ2-5, with a possible D match to TRBD1 (6 bases). CDR3 length: 14 residues. The ends were cut back, 3 bases at V and 2 bases at J, with 10 bases in the middle. The germline V gene has CDR1 ENHRY and CDR2 SYGVKD. The CDR3 DNA reads TGTGCCATCAGTGAATCAGGGGTTCAAGAGACCCAGTACTTC. Encoded protein: CAISESGVQETQYF.

This chain links TRBV10-2 with TRBJ1-1; 8 nucleotides match TRBD1. The germline V gene encodes CDR1 WSHSY and CDR2 SAAADI. The CDR3 loop spans 17 amino acids. Losses at the gene ends were 3 bases for V and 1 base for J; bases not matched to a gene: 10. CDR3 residues: CASSEGGDRSSNTEAFF. The CDR3, as DNA: TGCGCCAGCAGTGAAGGAGGGGACAGGAGCTCGAACACTGAAGCTTTCTTT.

The chain combines TRBV30 with TRBJ1-2; TRBD1 matches at 9 bases. This CDR3 spans 13 amino acids. Losses at the gene ends were 4 bases for V and 7 bases for J; bases not matched to a gene: 7. Germline CDR1 and CDR2: GTSNPN and SVGIG (reference sequence). The CDR3 DNA sequence: TGTGCCTGGACCCCCGGGACAGGGTTTGGCTACACCTTC. Amino acids: CAWTPGTGFGYTF.